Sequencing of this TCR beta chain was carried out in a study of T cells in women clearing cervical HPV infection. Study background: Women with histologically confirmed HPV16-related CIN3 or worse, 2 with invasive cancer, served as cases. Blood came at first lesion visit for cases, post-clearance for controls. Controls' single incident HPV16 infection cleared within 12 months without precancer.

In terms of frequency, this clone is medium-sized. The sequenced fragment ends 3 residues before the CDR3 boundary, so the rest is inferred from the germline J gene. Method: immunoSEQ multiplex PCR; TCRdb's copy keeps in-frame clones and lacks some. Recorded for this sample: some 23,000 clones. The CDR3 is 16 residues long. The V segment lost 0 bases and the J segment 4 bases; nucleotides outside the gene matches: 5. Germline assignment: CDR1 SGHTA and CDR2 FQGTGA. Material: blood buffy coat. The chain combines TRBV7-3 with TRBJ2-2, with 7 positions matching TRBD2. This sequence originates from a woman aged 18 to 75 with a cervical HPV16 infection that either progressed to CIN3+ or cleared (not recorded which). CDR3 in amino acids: CASSLTLGGSTGELFF. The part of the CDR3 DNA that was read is TGTGCCAGCAGCTTAACCCTCGGGGGGAGCACCGGGGAG.